This TCR beta chain was observed in a study of blood T cell repertoires in COVID-19. This CDR3 is 14 amino acids long. Trimming shortened V by 0 bases and J by 5 bases, and 10 bases separated the two germline ends. CDR1 and CDR2 (germline): LGHDT, YNNKEL (reference sequence). Assay: immunoSEQ multiplex PCR; the TCRdb copy retains only in-frame clones and omits some. The sample has 95,000 to 110,000 clones; roughly 90% are singletons. The material sequenced was peripheral blood. This receptor was identified in a human donor in a cohort sampled during active COVID-19. The chain has TRBV3-1 (or the pseudogene TRBV3-2) and TRBJ2-5, with no clear D. The CDR3 region is CASSQDDIDETQYF. CDR3 coding DNA: TGTGCCAGCAGCCAAGATGACATTGATGAGACCCAGTACTTC.